These 9 T cell receptor beta chains came from one sample sequenced in a study of T cells in Graves' hyperthyroidism and ophthalmopathy. It was RNA transcripts that yielded the amplified TCR beta CDR3 regions. Using the HTBI primer set, a first-round RT-PCR was run on the TCR CDR3. TCRdb recomputed calls from the multiplex PCR reads with MiXCR, one row per CDR3 protein. The sample holds 530,000 or so distinct CDR3 sequences; roughly 18% are singletons and the top ten take roughly a sixth. The sequencing sample was made of blood. The receptors were sampled from a woman aged 18-29 years with Graves' ophthalmopathy.

Only one count was recorded for this clonotype. This CDR3 fails to terminate in the conserved phenylalanine or tryptophan, so it likely reflects a read error. The V call is TRBV18, the J call TRBJ1-3; possibly TRBD1 for D (6 bases). The CDR3 has 14 residues. With 8 bases removed from V and 2 bases from J, the gap between germline ends came to 13 bases. The germline CDR1 and CDR2 sequences are KGHSH and LQKENI. CDR3 in DNA: TGTGCCAGCGTCAAGGGGGTTGCTGGAAACACCATATATTCT. This translates into CASVKGVAGNTIYS.

This clonotype was counted ten times or more. This sequence joins TRBV11-2 and TRBJ1-2; D is unclear. The CDR3 spans 18 residues. Germline V lookup: CDR1 SGHAT, CDR2 FQNNGV. Trimming pared 4 bases from V and 2 bases from J, leaving 23 bases between. CDR3: CASSSTLRGRYGNYGYTF. The CDR3 DNA reads as TGTGCCAGCAGCTCAACTCTCCGGGGAAGATACGGCAACTATGGCTACACCTTC.

This clonotype was seen many times. This rearrangement joins TRBV6-1 to TRBJ2-7; 7 bases line up with TRBD2. The CDR3 consists of 13 residues. With 5 bases clipped from V and 5 bases from J, the junction kept 6 bases outside the gene matches. CDR1 and CDR2 (germline): MNHNS, SASEGT. CDR3 sequence reads: CASSWRGTHEQYF. The CDR3 bases are TGTGCCAGCAGTTGGCGGGGGACCCACGAGCAGTACTTC.

To note about this clonotype: A much larger clone lies one base from this, so it may be a read error. V gene TRBV29-1 combines with J gene TRBJ2-2; no definite D call. Per germline, CDR1 SQVTM and CDR2 ANQGSEA. Trimming pared 5 bases from V and 4 bases from J, leaving 11 bases between. The CDR3 extends over 13 amino acids. The CDR3, as DNA: TGCAGCGTTATCGTAGGCCCCACCGGGGAGCTGTTTTTT. Protein sequence: CSVIVGPTGELFF.

This chain uses TRBV11-2 with TRBJ2-1; 16 bases agree with TRBD2. With V trimmed by 5 bases and J by 9 bases, 7 bases remained unmatched. There are 16 residues in the CDR3. The germline V gene has CDR1 SGHAT and CDR2 FQNNGV. The CDR3 DNA follows: TGTGCCAGCAGCGCGGGACTAGCGGGAGGGGTGGGTGAGCAGTTCTTC. Residues: CASSAGLAGGVGEQFF.

The table lists this clonotype with many counts. This chain connects TRBV20-1 to TRBJ1-1, with D possibly TRBD1 on 5 matching bases. The CDR3 runs to 12 residues. Trimming took off 4 bases at V and 5 bases at J, with 11 bases between the two ends. The germline V gene has CDR1 DFQATT and CDR2 SNEGSKA (reference sequence). The CDR3 here is CSAKHSGTEAFF. Written as DNA, the CDR3 is TGCAGTGCTAAACACTCAGGGACTGAAGCTTTCTTT.

There are many counts of this clonotype. The chain employs TRBV28 and TRBJ2-7; 13 bases are shared with TRBD2. The CDR3 loop spans 16 amino acids. V was pared by 5 bases and J by 5 bases, with 9 bases of the junction left unmatched. Looked up from germline, CDR1 is MDHEN and CDR2 is SYDVKM. CDR3 sequence reads: CASSALGLAGADEQYF. Written as DNA, the CDR3 is TGTGCCAGCAGTGCCCTCGGACTAGCGGGAGCTGACGAGCAGTACTTC.

This clonotype was recorded many times. This chain joins TRBV15 and TRBJ2-4, with D possibly matching TRBD1 (5 bases). The CDR3 extends over 11 amino acids. Germline V CDR1 and CDR2: LNHNV, YYDKDF (reference sequence). The V and J ends lost 5 bases and 8 bases respectively, with 7 bases between them. The CDR3 region is CATSLGDIQYF. CDR3 bases: TGTGCCACCAGCTTAGGGGACATTCAGTACTTC.

Of note for this clonotype: One base away lies a much larger clone, so this may be a sequencing read error. The chain couples TRBV6-5 to TRBJ2-7; D unresolved. This CDR3 comprises 14 residues. Germline V gene lookup returns CDR1 MNHEY and CDR2 SVGAGI. V lost 4 bases and J lost 7, with 17 bases in between. The CDR3 sequence is CASSLYRVEGEQYF. As DNA, the CDR3 is TGTGCCAGCAGTTTATATCGAGTGGAAGGAGAGCAGTACTTC.